This TCR beta chain was identified in a study of PD-L1 blockade in urothelial cancer. Study-level information: Patients' atezolizumab regimen, 1,200 mg intravenously every 3 weeks, began in the mid-2010s. Peripheral blood specimens exhibited a median yield of about 140,000 T cells.

The time point: pretreatment peripheral blood. Using immunoSEQ multiplex PCR, the repertoire was profiled, and TCRdb retains in-frame clones only, with some absent. The table has around 130,000 clones, about four fifths seen once; the top ten hold 3.2%. Trimming pared 5 bases from V and 8 bases from J, leaving 9 bases between. The CDR3 consists of 10 residues. Germline V gene lookup returns CDR1 DFQATT and CDR2 SNEGSKA (reference sequence). The material sequenced was PBMCs, taken around atezolizumab (anti-PD-L1) treatment. The sequence came from a man aged 50 to 59 with urothelial cancer. The chain recombines TRBV20-1 with TRBJ1-1; D unclear. The CDR3 region is CSAYLLEAFF. CDR3 sequence (DNA): TGCAGTGCTTATTTGTTAGAAGCTTTCTTT.